This TCR beta chain was obtained from a study of Ad26.COV2.S vaccination and SARS-CoV-2 variants. Background on the study: Each vaccinee took Ad26.COV2.S intramuscularly, once or twice 56 days apart.

Looked up from germline, CDR1 is SGDLS and CDR2 is YYNGEE. The V gene end was trimmed by 3 bases and the J gene end by 7 bases; junction bases not matched to a gene: 14. The CDR3 length is 16 residues. Study-level findings and limits: The TCR-based breadth and depth measures might underestimate overall T cell responses.

As to treatment: around 19 received Ad26.COV2.S at low or high dose, single or two shots; a few received placebo; per-sample allocation not given. Sampling took place 63 days after the first vaccine or placebo injection. For this clone: The target antigen is unknown.

The protocol was immunoSEQ multiplex PCR, while the TCRdb copy is restricted to in-frame clones and leaves out a portion. The sample contains roughly 380,000 clones, around 84% of which appear only once. The chain is built from TRBV9 and TRBJ1-2; 8 bases are a match to TRBD1. This TCR was recovered from a person between 18 and 65 years old who received the Ad26.COV2.S COVID-19 vaccine or a placebo. The source material was peripheral blood, sampled in a trial of Ad26.COV2.S vaccine versus placebo. The CDR3 is CASSADQFQGAFGYTF. In nucleotides, the CDR3 is TGTGCCAGCAGCGCCGATCAATTCCAGGGGGCGTTTGGCTACACCTTC.